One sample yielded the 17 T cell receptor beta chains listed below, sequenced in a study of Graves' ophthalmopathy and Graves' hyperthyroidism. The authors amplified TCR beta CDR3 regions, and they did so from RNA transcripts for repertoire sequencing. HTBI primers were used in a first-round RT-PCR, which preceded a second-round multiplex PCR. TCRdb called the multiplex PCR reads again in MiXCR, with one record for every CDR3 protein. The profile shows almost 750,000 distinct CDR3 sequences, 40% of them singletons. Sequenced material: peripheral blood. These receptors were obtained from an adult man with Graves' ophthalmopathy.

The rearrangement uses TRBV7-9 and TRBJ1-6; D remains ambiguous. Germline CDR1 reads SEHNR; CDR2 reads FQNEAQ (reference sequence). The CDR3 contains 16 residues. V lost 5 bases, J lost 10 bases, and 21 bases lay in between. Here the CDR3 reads CASSQDFGGYESPLHF. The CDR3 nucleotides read TGTGCCAGCAGCCAAGATTTTGGCGGTTACGAATCACCCCTCCACTTT.

The CDR3 protein is CASSETPGTENSPLHF. DNA for the CDR3: TGTGCCAGCAGCGAAACCCCCGGGACAGAAAATTCACCCCTCCACTTT. The chain employs TRBV11-1 and TRBJ1-6; TRBD1 agrees at 7 bases. The CDR3 contains 16 residues. With V trimmed by 5 bases and J by 7 bases, 11 bases remained unmatched. The germline V gene encodes CDR1 SGHAT and CDR2 FQDESV (reference sequence).

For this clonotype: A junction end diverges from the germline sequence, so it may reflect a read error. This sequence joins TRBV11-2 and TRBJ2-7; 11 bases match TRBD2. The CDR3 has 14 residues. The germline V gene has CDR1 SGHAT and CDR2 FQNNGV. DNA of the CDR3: TGTGCCGGCAGTCCGACTAGCGGGGTCTACGAGCAGTACTTC. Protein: CAGSPTSGVYEQYF.

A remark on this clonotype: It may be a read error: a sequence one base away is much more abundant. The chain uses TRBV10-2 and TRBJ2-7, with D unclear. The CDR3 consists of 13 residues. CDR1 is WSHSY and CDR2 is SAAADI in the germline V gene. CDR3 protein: CASSDSPGRERYF. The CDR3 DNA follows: TGCGCCAGCAGTGATTCCCCAGGCCGCGAGCGGTACTTC.

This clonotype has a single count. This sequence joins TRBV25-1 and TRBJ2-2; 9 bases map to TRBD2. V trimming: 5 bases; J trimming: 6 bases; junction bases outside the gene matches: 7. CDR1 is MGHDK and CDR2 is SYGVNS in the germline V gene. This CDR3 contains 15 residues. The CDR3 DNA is TGTGCCAGCAGTTTTATAGCGGGAGAGGCCGGGGAGCTGTTTTTT. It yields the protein CASSFIAGEAGELFF.

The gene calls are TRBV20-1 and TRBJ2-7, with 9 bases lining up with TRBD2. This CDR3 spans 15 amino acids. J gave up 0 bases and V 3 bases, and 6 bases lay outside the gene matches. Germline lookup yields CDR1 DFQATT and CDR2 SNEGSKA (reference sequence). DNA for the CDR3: TGCAGTGCTAGTGTGGCTAGCGGGGCCTCCTACGAGCAGTACTTC. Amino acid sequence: CSASVASGASYEQYF.

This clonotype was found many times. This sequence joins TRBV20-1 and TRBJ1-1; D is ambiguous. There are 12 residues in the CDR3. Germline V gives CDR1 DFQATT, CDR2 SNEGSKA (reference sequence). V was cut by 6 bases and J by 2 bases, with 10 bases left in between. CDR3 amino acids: CSANRRNTEAFF. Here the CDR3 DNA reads TGCAGTGCGAATAGAAGAAACACTGAAGCTTTCTTT.

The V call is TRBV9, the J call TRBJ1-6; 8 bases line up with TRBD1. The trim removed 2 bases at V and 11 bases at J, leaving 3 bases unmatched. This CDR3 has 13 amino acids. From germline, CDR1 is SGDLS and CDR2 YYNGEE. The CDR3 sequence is CASSVGQGTPLHF. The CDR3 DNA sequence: TGTGCCAGCAGCGTTGGACAGGGAACACCCCTCCACTTT.

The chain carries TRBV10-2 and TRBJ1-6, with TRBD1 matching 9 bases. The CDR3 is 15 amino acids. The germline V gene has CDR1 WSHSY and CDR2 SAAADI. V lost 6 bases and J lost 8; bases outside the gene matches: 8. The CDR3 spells CASSVAGQGDSPLHF. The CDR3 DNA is TGCGCCAGCAGCGTCGCGGGACAGGGAGATTCACCCCTCCACTTT.

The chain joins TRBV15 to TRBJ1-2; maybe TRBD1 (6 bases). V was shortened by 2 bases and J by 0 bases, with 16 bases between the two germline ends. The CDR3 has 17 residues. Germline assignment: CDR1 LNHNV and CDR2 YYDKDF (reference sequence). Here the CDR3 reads CATSRRHDRRTNYGYTF. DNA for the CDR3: TGTGCCACCAGCAGACGTCATGACAGGCGGACTAACTATGGCTACACCTTC. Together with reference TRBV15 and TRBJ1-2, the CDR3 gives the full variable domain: DAMVIQNPRYQVTQFGKPVTLSCSQTLNHNVMYWYQQKSSQAPKLLFHYYDKDFNNEADTPDNFQSRRPNTSFCFLDIRSPGLGDTAMYLCATSRRHDRRTNYGYTFGSGTRLTVV.

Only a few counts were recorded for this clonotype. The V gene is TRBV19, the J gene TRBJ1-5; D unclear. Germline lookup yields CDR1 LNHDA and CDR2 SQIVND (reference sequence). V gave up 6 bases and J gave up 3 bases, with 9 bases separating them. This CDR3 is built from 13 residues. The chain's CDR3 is CASSNQNNQPQHF. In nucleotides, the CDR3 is TGTGCCAGTAGCAATCAAAACAATCAGCCCCAGCATTTT.

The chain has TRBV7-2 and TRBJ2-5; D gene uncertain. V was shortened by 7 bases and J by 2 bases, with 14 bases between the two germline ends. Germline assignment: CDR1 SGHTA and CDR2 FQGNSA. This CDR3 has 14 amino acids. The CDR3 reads CASTQPERQETQYF. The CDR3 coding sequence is TGTGCCAGCACCCAGCCCGAACGGCAAGAGACCCAGTACTTC.

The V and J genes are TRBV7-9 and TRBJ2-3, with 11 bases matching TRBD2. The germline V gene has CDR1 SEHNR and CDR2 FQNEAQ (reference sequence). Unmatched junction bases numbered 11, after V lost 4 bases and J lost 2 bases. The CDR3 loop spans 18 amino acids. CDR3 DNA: TGTGCCAGCAGCTCCCCCGGGACTAGCGGTTTCGCCACAGATACGCAGTATTTT. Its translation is CASSSPGTSGFATDTQYF.

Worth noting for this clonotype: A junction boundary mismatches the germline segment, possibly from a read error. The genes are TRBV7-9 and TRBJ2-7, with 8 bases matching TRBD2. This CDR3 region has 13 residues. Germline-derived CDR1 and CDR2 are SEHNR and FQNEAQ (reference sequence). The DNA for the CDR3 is TGCGCCAGCAGCCGTGGACTAGCCGGCGAGCAGCACTTC. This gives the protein CASSRGLAGEQHF.

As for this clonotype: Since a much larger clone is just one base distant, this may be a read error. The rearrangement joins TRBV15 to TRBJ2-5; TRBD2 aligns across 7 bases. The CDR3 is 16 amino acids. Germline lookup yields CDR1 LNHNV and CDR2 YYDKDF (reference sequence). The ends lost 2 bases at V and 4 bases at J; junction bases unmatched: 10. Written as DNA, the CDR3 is TGTGCCACCAGCAGACTAAGCGGGGACCCCGGAGAGACCCAGTACTTC. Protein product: CATSRLSGDPGETQYF. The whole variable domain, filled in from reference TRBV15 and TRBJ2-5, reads DAMVIQNPRYQVTQFGKPVTLSCSQTLNHNVMYWYQQKSSQAPKLLFHYYDKDFNNEADTPDNFQSRRPNTSFCFLDIRSPGLGDTAMYLCATSRLSGDPGETQYFGPGTRLLVL.

Here the CDR3 DNA reads TGCGTTGAAGAAAGGGTCAACAGGGCCTATGGCTACACCTTC. This encodes CVEERVNRAYGYTF. The chain joins TRBV29-1 to TRBJ1-2; tentative D call: TRBD1 (6 bases). This CDR3 spans 14 amino acids. The germline CDR1 and CDR2 sequences are SQVTM and ANQGSEA.

The CDR3 DNA reads as TGCAGCGTTGAACTAGGGGCGGAGACCCAGTACTTC. It is translated as CSVELGAETQYF. This chain joins TRBV29-1 and TRBJ2-5, with D tentatively TRBD1 (5 bases). The CDR3 contains 12 residues. V was cut by 2 bases and J by 5 bases, with 9 bases left in between. Germline V gene lookup returns CDR1 SQVTM and CDR2 ANQGSEA.